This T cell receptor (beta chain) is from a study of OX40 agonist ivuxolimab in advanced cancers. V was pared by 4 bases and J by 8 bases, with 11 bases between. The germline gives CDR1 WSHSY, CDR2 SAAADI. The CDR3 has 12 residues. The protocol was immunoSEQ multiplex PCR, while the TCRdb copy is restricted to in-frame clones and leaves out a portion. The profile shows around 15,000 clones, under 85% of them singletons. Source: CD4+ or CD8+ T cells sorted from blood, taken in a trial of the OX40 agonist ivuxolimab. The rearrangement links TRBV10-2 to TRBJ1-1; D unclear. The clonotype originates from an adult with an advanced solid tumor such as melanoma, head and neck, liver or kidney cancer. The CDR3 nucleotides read TGCGCCAGCAGTGCAGGAGATCGCGAAGCTTTCTTT. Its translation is CASSAGDREAFF.